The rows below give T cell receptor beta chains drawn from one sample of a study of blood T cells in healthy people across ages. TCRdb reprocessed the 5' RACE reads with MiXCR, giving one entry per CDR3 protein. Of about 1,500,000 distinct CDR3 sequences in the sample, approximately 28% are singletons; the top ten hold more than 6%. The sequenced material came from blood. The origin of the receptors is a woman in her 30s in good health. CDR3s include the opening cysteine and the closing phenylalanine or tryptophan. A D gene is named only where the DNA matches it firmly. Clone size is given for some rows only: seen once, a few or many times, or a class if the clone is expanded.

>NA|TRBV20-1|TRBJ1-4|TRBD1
CSARPGGGYEKLFF
TGCAGTGCTAGGCCAGGGGGCGGTTATGAAAAACTGTTTTTT
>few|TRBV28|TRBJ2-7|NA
CASSLGSPFYEQYF
TGTGCCAGCAGTTTGGGCAGCCCCTTCTACGAGCAGTACTTC
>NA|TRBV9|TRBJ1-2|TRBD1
CASSLTWDRGGIGKDYTF
TGTGCCAGCAGCCTAACCTGGGACAGGGGCGGAATCGGGAAAGACTACACCTTC
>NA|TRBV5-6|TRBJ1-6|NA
CASSLGGRATSPLHF
TGTGCCAGCAGCTTGGGGGGCAGGGCTACTTCACCCCTCCACTTT
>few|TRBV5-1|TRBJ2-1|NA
CASSLVLVGNEQFF
TGCGCCAGCAGCTTGGTCCTAGTGGGTAATGAGCAGTTCTTC
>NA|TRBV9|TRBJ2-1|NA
CASSQNHEQFF
TGTGCCAGCAGCCAAAACCATGAGCAGTTCTTC
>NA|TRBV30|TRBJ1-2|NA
CAWTPQGFYGYTF
TGTGCCTGGACACCGCAGGGCTTCTATGGCTACACCTTC
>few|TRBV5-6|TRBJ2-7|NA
CASSFTGYNEQYF
TGTGCCAGCAGCTTCACAGGGTACAATGAGCAGTACTTC
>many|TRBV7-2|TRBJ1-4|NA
CASSLEVREKLFF
TGTGCCAGCAGCTTAGAGGTTCGAGAAAAACTGTTTTTT
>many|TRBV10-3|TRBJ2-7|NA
CAISEGWNLIDYEQYF
TGTGCCATCAGTGAGGGATGGAATCTCATTGACTACGAGCAGTACTTC
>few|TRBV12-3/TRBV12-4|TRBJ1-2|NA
CASRSQTGFYGYTF
TGTGCCAGCAGGAGCCAGACAGGCTTCTATGGCTACACCTTC
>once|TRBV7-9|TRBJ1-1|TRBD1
CAGLKRGRDTEAFF
TGTGCCGGCCTAAAGAGGGGGCGCGACACTGAAGCTTTCTTT
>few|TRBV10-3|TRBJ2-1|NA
CAISLTVLSSYNEQFF
TGTGCCATCAGTTTGACGGTCCTGAGCTCCTACAATGAGCAGTTCTTC
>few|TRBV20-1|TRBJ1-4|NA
CSARDPGQANEKLFF
TGCAGTGCTAGAGATCCGGGACAAGCTAATGAAAAACTGTTTTTT
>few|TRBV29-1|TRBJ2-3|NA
CSGAVRDTTDTQYF
TGCAGCGGGGCGGTCAGGGACACCACAGATACGCAGTATTTT
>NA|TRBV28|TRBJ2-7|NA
CASSLRYAEQYF
TGTGCCAGCAGTTTAAGGTACGCCGAGCAGTACTTC